This record covers a single TCR beta chain. This specimen comes from a study of shared clonotypes between healthy human individuals. CD45RO-negative cells were positively selected for CCR7, leaving out terminally differentiated effector memory CD45RA+ cells. Every subset had its genomic DNA shared out evenly among several immunoSEQ plates. Measured with immunoSEQ multiplex PCR; TCRdb has only the in-frame clones, and not every one. The data hold about 2 million clones, with approximately 94% observed a single time. Trimming stripped 9 bases from V and 0 bases from J, with 10 bases between. The CDR3 is 12 residues long. CDR1 and CDR2 (germline): SGHNT, YYREEE (reference sequence).

The receptor was isolated from a man between 18 and 29 years old in good health. The sequenced sample was naive CD8+ T cells sorted from blood. The chain is built from TRBV5-4 and TRBJ2-7; either TRBD1 or TRBD2 may fit D (6 bases each). The CDR3: CAIGGSSYEQYF. The CDR3 DNA reads TGTGCCATAGGGGGGAGCTCCTACGAGCAGTACTTC.